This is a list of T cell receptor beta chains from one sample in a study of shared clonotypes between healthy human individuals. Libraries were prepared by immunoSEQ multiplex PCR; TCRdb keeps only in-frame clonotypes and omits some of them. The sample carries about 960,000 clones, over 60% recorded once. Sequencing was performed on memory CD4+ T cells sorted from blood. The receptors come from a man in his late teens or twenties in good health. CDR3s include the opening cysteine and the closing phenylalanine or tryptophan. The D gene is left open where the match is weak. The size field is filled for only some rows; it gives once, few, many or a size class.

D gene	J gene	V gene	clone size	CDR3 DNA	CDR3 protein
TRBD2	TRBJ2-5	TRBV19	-	TGTGCCAGTAGTATAAGCTCGGGAGCGGGAGGGGAGACCCAGTACTTC	CASSISSGAGGETQYF
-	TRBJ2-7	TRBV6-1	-	TGTGCCAGCAGCAAGGAGGGGTACGAGCAGTACTTC	CASSKEGYEQYF
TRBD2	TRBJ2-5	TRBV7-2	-	TGTGCCAGCAGCTTAGATCTAGCGGGGGGGAAAGAGACCCAGTACTTC	CASSLDLAGGKETQYF
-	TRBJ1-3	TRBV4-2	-	TGTGCCAGCAGCCAAGATCGACTCGTGAACACCATATATTTT	CASSQDRLVNTIYF
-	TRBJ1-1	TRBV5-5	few	TGTGCCAGCATCCCGGAGAACACTGAAGCTTTCTTT	CASIPENTEAFF
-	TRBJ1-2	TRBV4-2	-	TGTGCCAGCAGCCCCGAATTGGACTATGGCTACACCTTC	CASSPELDYGYTF
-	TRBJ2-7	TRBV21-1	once	TGTGCCAGCAGCAAAGCGAAAAGTCAGACAGGGAATACGATAGTATACGAGCAGTACTTC	CASSKAKSQTGNTIVYEQYF
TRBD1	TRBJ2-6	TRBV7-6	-	TGTGCCAGCAGCCCCAGGGACAGTCAAAGCTCTGGGGCCAACGTCCTGACTTTC	CASSPRDSQSSGANVLTF
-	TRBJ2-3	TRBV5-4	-	TGTGCCAGCAGTATGTCGGGGGGCCGAGCAGATACGCAGTATTTT	CASSMSGGRADTQYF
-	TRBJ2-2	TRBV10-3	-	TGTGCCATCTCCGCTAATTCAAACACCGGGGAGCTGTTTTTT	CAISANSNTGELFF
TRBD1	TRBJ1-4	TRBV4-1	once	TGCGCCAGCAGCTCTCGGGGGACAGGGGTAGAAAAACTGTTTTTT	CASSSRGTGVEKLFF
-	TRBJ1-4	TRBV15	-	TGTGCCACCAGCAGAGAGAAATGGGTCGCCTCGGGTGAAAAACTGTTTTTT	CATSREKWVASGEKLFF
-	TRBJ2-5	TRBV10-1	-	TGCGCCAGCCCGCGGTGGCGCCAAGAGACCCAGTACTTC	CASPRWRQETQYF
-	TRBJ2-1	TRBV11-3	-	TGTGCCAGCAGTCCGGGGGTTAGCTCCTACAATGAGCAGTTCTTC	CASSPGVSSYNEQFF
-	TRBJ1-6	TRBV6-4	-	TGTGCCAGCAGTGACGGACAGTCACCCCTCCACTTT	CASSDGQSPLHF
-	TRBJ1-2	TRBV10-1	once	TGCGCCAGCGCGGGGGAGGGTTTCTTC	CASAGEGFF
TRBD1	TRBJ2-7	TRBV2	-	TGTGCCAGCAGTGTTGGGACAGTCAAAGGCGAGCAGTACTTC	CASSVGTVKGEQYF
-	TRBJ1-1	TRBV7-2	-	TGTGCCAGCAGCTTAGCGGCGAATTTGAACACTGAAGCTTTCTTT	CASSLAANLNTEAFF
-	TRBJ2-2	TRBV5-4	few	TGTGCCAGCAGCTCGATAACCAATTCGAACACCGGGGAGCTGTTTTTT	CASSSITNSNTGELFF
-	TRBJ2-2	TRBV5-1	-	TGCGCCAGCAGCTATTCCAGCGGTGTCGGGACCGGGGAGCTGTTTTTT	CASSYSSGVGTGELFF
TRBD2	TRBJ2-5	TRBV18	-	TGTGCCAGCTCACCGGGACTAGCGGGACAAGAGACCCAGTACTTC	CASSPGLAGQETQYF
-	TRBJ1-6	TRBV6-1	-	TGTGCCAGCCGGGAGTCCTCCAATTCACCCCTCCACTTT	CASRESSNSPLHF
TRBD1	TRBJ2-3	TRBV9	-	TGTGCCAGCAACCCCTCTGTAGGGGGCTCAGATACGCAGTATTTT	CASNPSVGGSDTQYF
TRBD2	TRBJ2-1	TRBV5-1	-	TGCGCCAGCAGCTTGGCGGCTAGCGGGACATACAATGAGCAGTTCTTC	CASSLAASGTYNEQFF
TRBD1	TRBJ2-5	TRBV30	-	TGTGCCTACTGGAAGGGACAGGGAATGAAGACCCAGTACTTC	CAYWKGQGMKTQYF
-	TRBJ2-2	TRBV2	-	TGTGCCAGCCTGGCCGATGCGAACACCGGGGAGCTGTTTTTT	CASLADANTGELFF
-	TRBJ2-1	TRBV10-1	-	TGCGCCAGCAGTGAGTCGAGGACTGACGGCGAGCAGTTCTTC	CASSESRTDGEQFF
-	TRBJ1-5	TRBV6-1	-	TGTGCCAGCAGTGGGTTCCGTAGAGGCAATCAGCCCCAGCATTTT	CASSGFRRGNQPQHF
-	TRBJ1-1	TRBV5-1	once	TGCGCCAGCAGCTTGGTCTTGGGGGGGATGAACACTGAAGCTTTCTTT	CASSLVLGGMNTEAFF
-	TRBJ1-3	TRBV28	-	TGTGCCAGCAGTTTTCCGGGGCATAGCTCTGGAAACACCATATATTTT	CASSFPGHSSGNTIYF
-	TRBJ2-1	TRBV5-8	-	TGTGCCAGCAAGGCGGGACAGAAGTACAATGAGCAGTTCTTC	CASKAGQKYNEQFF
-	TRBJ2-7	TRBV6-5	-	TGTGCCAGCAGTCCCCAGGGGTACGAGCAGTACTTC	CASSPQGYEQYF
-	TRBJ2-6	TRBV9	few	TGTGCCAGCAGCGTAGGGGGCTCTGGGGCCAACGTCCTGACTTTC	CASSVGGSGANVLTF
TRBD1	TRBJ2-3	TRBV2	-	TGTGCCAGCAGTGTTGGACAGGGGGGACTTGCAGATACGCAGTATTTT	CASSVGQGGLADTQYF
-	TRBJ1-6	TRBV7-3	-	TGTGCCAGCAGCTTAAAACAGAATAATTCACCCCTCCACTTT	CASSLKQNNSPLHF
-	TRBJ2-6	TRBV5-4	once	TGTGCCAGCAGCCCTAGGGGGGGTGGGGCCAACGTCCTGACTTTC	CASSPRGGGANVLTF
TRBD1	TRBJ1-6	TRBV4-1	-	TGCGCCAGCAGCCAAGAAACGGGCGGGACAGGGAATTCACCCCTCCACTTT	CASSQETGGTGNSPLHF
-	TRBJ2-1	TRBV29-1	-	TGCAGCGTCAAAGGGGGGGCCACCTACAATGAGCAGTTCTTC	CSVKGGATYNEQFF
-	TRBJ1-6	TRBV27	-	TGTGCCAGCAGTTTATTAGGCCGGGGGGGGTCTAATTCACCCCTCCACTTT	CASSLLGRGGSNSPLHF
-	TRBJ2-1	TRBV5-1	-	TGCGCCAGCCGCTTTGGGGGGCTGTCCTACAATGAGCAGTTCTTC	CASRFGGLSYNEQFF
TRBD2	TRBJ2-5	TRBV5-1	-	TGCGCCAGCAGCTCGGGACTAGCGGGTGAGACCCAGTACTTC	CASSSGLAGETQYF
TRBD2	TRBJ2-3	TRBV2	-	TGTGCCACCCCCGGGACTAGCGGGATCATTACGCAGTATTTT	CATPGTSGIITQYF
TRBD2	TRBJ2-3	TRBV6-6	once	TGTGCCAGCCGTCCGGGACTAACTTACACAGATACGCAGTATTTT	CASRPGLTYTDTQYF